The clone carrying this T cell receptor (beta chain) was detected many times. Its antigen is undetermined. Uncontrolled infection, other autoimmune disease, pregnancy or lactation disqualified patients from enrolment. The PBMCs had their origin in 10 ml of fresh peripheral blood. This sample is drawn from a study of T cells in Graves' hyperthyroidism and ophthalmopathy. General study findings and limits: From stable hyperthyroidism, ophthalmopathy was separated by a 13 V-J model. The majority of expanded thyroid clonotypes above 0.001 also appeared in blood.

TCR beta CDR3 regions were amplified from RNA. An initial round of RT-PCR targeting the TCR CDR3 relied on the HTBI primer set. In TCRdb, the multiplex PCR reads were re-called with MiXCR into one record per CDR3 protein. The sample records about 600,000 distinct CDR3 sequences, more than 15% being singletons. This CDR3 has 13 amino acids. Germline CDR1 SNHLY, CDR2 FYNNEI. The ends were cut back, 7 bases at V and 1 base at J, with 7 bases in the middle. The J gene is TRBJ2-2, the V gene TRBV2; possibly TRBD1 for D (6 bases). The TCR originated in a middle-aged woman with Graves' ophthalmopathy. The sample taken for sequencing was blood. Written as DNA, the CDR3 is TGTGCCAGCAAACAGGGGAACACCGGGGAGCTGTTTTTT. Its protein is CASKQGNTGELFF.